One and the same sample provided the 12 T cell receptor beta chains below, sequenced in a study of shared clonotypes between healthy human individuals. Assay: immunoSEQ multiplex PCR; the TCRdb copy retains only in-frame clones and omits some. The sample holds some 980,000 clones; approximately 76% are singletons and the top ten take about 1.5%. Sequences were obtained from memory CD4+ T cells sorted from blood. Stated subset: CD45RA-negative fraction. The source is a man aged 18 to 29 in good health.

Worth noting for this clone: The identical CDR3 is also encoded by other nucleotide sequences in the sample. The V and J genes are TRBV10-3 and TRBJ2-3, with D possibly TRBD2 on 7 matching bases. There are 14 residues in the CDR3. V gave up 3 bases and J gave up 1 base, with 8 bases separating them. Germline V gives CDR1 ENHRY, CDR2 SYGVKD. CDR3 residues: CAISEGGGTDTQYF. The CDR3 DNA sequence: TGTGCCATCAGTGAAGGGGGGGGCACAGATACGCAGTATTTT.

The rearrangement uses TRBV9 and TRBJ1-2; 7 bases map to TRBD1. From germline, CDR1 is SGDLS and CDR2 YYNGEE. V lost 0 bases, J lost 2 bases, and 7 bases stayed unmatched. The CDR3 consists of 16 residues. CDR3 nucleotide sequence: TGTGCCAGCAGCGTAGGAGGACCGGGACAGAACTATGGCTACACCTTC. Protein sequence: CASSVGGPGQNYGYTF.

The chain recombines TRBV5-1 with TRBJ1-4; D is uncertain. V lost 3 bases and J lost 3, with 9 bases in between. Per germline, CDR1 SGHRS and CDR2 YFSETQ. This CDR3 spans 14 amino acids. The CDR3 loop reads CASSSDGSNEKLFF. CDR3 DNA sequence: TGCGCCAGCAGCTCGGACGGCTCTAATGAAAAACTGTTTTTT.

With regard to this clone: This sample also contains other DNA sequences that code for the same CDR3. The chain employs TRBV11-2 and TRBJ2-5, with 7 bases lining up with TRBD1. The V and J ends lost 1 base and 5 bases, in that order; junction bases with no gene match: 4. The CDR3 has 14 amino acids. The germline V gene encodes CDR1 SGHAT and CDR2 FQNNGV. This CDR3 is CASSLGQGRETQYF. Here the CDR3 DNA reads TGTGCCAGCAGCTTAGGACAGGGAAGGGAGACCCAGTACTTC.

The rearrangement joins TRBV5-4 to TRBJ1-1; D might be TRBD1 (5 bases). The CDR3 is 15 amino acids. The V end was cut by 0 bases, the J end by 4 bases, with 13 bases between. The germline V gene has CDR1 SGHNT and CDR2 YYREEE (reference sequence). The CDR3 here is CASSLDPRGGTEAFF. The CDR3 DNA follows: TGTGCCAGCAGCTTGGACCCCCGGGGGGGCACTGAAGCTTTCTTT.

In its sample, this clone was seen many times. Written as DNA, the CDR3 is TGTGCCAGCAGTGGGGAGAGCAATCAGCCCCAGCATTTT. It is translated as CASSGESNQPQHF. This chain connects TRBV2 to TRBJ1-5; D unresolved. Germline V gene data show CDR1 as SNHLY and CDR2 as FYNNEI. CDR3 length: 13 residues. Trimming took 4 bases from V and 1 from J, leaving 5 bases between them.

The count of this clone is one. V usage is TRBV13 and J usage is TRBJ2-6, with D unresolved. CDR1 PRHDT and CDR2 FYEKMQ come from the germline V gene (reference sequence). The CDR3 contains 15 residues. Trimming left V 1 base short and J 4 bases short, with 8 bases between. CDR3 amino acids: CASSLVGGGANVLTF. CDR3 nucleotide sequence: TGTGCCAGCAGCTTAGTGGGCGGCGGGGCCAACGTCCTGACTTTC.

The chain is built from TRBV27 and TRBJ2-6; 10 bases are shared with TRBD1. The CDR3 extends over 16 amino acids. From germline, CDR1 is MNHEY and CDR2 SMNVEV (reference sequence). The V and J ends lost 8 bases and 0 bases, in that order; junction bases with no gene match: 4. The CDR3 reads CASRDRGFSGANVLTF. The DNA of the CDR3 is TGTGCCAGCCGGGACAGGGGTTTCTCTGGGGCCAACGTCCTGACTTTC.

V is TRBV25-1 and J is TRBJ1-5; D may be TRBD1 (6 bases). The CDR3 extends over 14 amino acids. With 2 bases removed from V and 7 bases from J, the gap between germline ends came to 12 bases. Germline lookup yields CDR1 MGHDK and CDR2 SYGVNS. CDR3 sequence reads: CASSETGWGQPQHF. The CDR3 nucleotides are TGTGCCAGCAGTGAAACAGGGTGGGGGCAGCCCCAGCATTTT.

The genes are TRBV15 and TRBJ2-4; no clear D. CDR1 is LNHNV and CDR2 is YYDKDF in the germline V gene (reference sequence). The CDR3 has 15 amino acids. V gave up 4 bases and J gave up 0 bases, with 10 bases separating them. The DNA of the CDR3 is TGTGCCACCAGCAAAGAGTTTATAGCCAAAAACATTCAGTACTTC. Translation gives CATSKEFIAKNIQYF.

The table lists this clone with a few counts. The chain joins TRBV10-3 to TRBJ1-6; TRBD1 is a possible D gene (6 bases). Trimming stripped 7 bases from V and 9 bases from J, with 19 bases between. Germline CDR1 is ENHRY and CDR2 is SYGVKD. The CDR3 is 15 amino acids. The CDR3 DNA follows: TGTGCCATCACGATCCCTACCAGGGGTGGTTCACCCCTCCACTTT. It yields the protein CAITIPTRGGSPLHF.

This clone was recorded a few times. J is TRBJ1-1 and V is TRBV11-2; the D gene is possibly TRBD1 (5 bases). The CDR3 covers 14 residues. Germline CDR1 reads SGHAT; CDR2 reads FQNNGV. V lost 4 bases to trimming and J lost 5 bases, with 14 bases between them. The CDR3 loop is CASSSNLGGTEAFF. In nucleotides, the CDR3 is TGTGCCAGCAGCTCAAACCTTGGGGGGACTGAAGCTTTCTTT. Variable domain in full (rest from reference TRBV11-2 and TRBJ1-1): EAGVAQSPRYKIIEKRQSVAFWCNPISGHATLYWYQQILGQGPKLLIQFQNNGVVDDSQLPKDRFSAERLKGVDSTLKIQPAKLEDSAVYLCASSSNLGGTEAFFGQGTRLTVV.